This T cell receptor beta chain was identified during a study of sequential checkpoint blockade in melanoma. Turning to the study itself: First-line arms were nivolumab then ipilimumab, or the reverse, randomized 1:1. Both treatment sequences were followed by maintenance nivolumab.

TCRdb's table, derived via immunoSEQ multiplex PCR, lists solely in-frame clones and lacks some. Among fewer than 15,000 clones listed, less than 75% were seen once. This sample's treatment: randomized to nivolumab then ipilimumab (arm A) or the reverse (arm B). PBMC sorting kept live CD3+CD8+ cells without CD19 or CD56. The sequencing used CD8+ T cells sorted from blood (inferred from file names), collected from a patient given nivolumab and ipilimumab in sequence. The clonotype originates from a human donor with melanoma.

Here the CDR3 DNA reads TGTGCCAGCAGCGTCGGTAGGAGCGGGGGCGATACGCAGTATTTT. Translation gives CASSVGRSGGDTQYF. This chain links TRBV28 with TRBJ2-3; 8 positions agree with TRBD2. This CDR3 has 15 amino acids. V lost 6 bases to trimming and J lost 6 bases; unmatched junction nucleotides: 11. The germline CDR1 and CDR2 sequences are MDHEN and SYDVKM. Full variable domain (rest looked up from reference TRBV28 and TRBJ2-3): DVKVTQSSRYLVKRTGEKVFLECVQDMDHENMFWYRQDPGLGLRLIYFSYDVKMKEKGDIPEGYSVSREKKERFSLILESASTNQTSMYLCASSVGRSGGDTQYFGPGTRLTVL.